This T cell receptor beta chain was identified during a study of blood T cell repertoires in COVID-19. In the study overall: The cDNA or gDNA used as material had been derived from T cells, B-cell-depleted T cells, or PBMCs.

In the authors' methods: Reference gene primer amplification gave nucleated cell count estimates. Data came from immunoSEQ multiplex PCR; TCRdb stores just in-frame clones and leaves some out. V and J calls plus clone size are reproduced from that table; the DNA served to infer D and trimming. The table shows 85,000 to 100,000 clones, with 90% occurring only once. Germline values: CDR1 SQVTM, CDR2 ANQGSEA. The CDR3 totals 14 residues. V was trimmed by 7 bases and J by 1 base, leaving 16 bases between them. The origin of this receptor is a man between 60 and 75 years old with acute or convalescent COVID-19. The sample consisted of peripheral blood. The chain employs TRBV29-1 and TRBJ1-1, with D possibly TRBD1 on 5 matching bases. The CDR3 region is CSARKTVENTEAFF. The CDR3 DNA reads TGCAGCGCCCGCAAGACAGTGGAGAACACTGAAGCTTTCTTT.